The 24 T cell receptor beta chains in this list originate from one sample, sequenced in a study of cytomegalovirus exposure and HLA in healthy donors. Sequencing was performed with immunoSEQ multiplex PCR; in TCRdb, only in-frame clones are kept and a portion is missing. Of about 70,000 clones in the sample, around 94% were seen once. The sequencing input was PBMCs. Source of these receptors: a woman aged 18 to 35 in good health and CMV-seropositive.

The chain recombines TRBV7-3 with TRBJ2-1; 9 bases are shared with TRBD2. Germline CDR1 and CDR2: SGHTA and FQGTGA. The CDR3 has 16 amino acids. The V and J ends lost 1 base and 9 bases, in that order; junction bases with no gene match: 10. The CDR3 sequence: CASSLISGSGRSEQFF. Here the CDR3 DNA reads TGTGCCAGCAGCTTAATTAGCGGGAGTGGGCGGAGTGAGCAGTTCTTC.

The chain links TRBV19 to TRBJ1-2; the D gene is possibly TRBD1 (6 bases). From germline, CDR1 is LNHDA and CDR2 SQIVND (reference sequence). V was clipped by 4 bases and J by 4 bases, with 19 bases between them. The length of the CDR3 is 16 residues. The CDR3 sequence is CASSTSYRVRGYGYTF. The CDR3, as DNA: TGTGCCAGTAGTACTTCCTACAGGGTTAGAGGCTATGGCTACACCTTC.

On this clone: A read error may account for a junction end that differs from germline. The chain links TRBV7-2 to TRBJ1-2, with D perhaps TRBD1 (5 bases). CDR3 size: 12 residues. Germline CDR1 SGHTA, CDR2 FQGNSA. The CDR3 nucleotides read TGTGCCAGCAGCTTAAGTGGATGGCCGGGGGCCTTC. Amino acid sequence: CASSLSGWPGAF.

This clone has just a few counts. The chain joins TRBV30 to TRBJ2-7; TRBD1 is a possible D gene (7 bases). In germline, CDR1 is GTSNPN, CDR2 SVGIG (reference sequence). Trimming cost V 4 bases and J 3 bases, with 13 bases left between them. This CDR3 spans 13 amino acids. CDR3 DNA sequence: TGTGCCTGGACCTCAGGGGGGAACTACGAGCAGTACTTC. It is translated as CAWTSGGNYEQYF.

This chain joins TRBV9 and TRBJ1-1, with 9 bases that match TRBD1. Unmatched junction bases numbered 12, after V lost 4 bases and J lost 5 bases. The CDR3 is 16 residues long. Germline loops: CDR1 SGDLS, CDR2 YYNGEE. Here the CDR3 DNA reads TGTGCCAGCAGCCCTACAACCGGGACAGGGAGGACTGAAGCTTTCTTT. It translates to CASSPTTGTGRTEAFF.

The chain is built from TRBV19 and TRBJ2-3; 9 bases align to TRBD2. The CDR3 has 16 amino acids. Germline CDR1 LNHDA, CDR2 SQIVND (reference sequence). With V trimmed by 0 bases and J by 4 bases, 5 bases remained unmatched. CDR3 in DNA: TGTGCCAGTAGTATAGATGCGGGAGGGCGCCCAGATACGCAGTATTTT. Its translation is CASSIDAGGRPDTQYF.

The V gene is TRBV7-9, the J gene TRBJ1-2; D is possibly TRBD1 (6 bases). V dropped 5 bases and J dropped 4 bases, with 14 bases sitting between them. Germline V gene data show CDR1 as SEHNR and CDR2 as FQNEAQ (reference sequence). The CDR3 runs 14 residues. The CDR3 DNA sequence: TGTGCCAGCAGCCCGGGGGGCCTTGTCTATGGCTACACCTTC. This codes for CASSPGGLVYGYTF.

CDR3 protein: CASSARGAYGYTF. The CDR3 DNA reads as TGTGCCAGCAGCGCCAGGGGGGCCTATGGCTACACCTTC. The V gene is TRBV4-2, the J gene TRBJ1-2; 7 nucleotides line up with TRBD1. Trimming removed 5 bases from V and 4 bases from J; junction bases left unmatched: 4. CDR1 is LGHNA and CDR2 is YNFKEQ in the germline V gene. The CDR3 runs 13 residues.

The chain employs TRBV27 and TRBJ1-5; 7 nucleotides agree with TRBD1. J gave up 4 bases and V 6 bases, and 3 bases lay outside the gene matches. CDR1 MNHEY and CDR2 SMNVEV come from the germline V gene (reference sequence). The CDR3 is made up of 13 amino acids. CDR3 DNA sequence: TGTGCCAGCAGCGGGACAGCAAATCAGCCCCAGCATTTT. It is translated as CASSGTANQPQHF.

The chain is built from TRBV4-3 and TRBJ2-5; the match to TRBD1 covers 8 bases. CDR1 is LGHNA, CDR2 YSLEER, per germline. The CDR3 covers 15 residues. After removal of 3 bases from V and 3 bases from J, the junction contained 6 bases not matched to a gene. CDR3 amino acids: CASSQGQDGKETQYF. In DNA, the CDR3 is TGCGCCAGCAGCCAGGGACAGGACGGAAAAGAGACCCAGTACTTC.

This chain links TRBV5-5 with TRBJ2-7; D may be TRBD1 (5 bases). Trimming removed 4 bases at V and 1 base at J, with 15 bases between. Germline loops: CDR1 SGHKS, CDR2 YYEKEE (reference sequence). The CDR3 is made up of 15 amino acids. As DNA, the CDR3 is TGTGCCAGCAGCCCAGGCCAGAGGACATCCTACGAGCAGTACTTC. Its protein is CASSPGQRTSYEQYF.

CDR3 DNA: TGCGCCAGCAGCCAAGGGGCCCAAGGGGCTTCCTCTGGAAACACCATATATTTT. Its protein product is CASSQGAQGASSGNTIYF. J is TRBJ1-3 and V is TRBV4-3; perhaps TRBD1 as D (5 bases). The CDR3 is 18 residues long. The germline V gene encodes CDR1 LGHNA and CDR2 YSLEER. Between the trimmed V and J ends, which lost 1 base and 0 bases, there was a span of 16 bases.

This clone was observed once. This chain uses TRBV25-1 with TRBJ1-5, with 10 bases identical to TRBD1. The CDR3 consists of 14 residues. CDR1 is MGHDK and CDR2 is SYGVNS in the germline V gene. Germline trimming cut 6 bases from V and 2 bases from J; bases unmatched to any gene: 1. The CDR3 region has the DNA TGTGCCAGCAGCGGACAGGGGGGCAATCAGCCCCAGCATTTT. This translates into CASSGQGGNQPQHF.

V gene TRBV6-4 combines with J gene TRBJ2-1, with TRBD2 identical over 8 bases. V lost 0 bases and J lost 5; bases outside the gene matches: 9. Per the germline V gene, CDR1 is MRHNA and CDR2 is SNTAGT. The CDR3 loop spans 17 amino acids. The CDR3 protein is CASSDSWGLVTHNEQFF. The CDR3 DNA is TGTGCCAGCAGTGACTCCTGGGGACTAGTTACACACAATGAGCAGTTCTTC.

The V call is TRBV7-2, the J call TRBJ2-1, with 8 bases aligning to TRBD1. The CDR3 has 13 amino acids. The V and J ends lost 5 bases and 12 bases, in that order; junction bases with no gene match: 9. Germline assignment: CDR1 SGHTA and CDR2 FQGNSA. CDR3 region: CASSPGTGFAQFF. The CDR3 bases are TGTGCCAGCAGCCCCGGGACAGGCTTTGCGCAGTTCTTC.

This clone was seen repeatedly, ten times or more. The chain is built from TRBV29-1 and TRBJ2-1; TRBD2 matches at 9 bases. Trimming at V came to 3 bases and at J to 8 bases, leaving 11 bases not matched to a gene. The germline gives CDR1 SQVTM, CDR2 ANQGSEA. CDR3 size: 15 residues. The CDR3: CSVEELASGADEQFF. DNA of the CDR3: TGCAGCGTTGAGGAACTGGCTAGCGGGGCGGATGAGCAGTTCTTC.

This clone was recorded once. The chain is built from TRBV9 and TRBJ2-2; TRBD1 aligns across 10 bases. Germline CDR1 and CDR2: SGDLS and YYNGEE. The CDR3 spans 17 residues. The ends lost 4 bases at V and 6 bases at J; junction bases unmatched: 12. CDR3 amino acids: CASSPSPGQGEAGELFF. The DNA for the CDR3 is TGTGCCAGCAGCCCCAGCCCTGGACAGGGGGAAGCCGGGGAGCTGTTTTTT.

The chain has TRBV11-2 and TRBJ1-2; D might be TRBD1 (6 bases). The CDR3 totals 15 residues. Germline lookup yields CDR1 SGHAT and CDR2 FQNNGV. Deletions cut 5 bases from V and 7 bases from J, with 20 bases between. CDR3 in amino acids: CASSIAWTAGFGYTF. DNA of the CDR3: TGTGCCAGCAGCATTGCCTGGACAGCGGGGTTTGGCTACACCTTC. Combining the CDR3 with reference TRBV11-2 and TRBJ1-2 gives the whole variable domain EAGVAQSPRYKIIEKRQSVAFWCNPISGHATLYWYQQILGQGPKLLIQFQNNGVVDDSQLPKDRFSAERLKGVDSTLKIQPAKLEDSAVYLCASSIAWTAGFGYTFGSGTRLTVV.

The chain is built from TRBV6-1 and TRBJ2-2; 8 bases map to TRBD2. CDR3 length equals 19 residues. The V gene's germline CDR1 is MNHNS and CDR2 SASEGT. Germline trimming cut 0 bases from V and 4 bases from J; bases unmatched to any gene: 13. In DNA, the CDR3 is TGTGCCAGCAGTGAAGCGTTGGGACGGACTAGCCGCCGCACCGGGGAGCTGTTTTTT. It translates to CASSEALGRTSRRTGELFF.

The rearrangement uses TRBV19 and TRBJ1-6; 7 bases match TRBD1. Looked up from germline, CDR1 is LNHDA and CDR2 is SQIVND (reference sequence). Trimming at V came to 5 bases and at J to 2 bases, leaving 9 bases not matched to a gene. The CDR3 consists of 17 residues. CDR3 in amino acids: CASSSRQGSAYNSPLHF. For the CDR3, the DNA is TGTGCCAGTAGTTCCCGACAGGGAAGCGCCTATAATTCACCCCTCCACTTT.

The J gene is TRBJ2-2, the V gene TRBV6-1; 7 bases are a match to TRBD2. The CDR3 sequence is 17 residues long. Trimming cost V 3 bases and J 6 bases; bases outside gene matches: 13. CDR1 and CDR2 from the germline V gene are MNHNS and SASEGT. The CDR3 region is CASSDVAGDIGAGELFF. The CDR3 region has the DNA TGTGCCAGCAGTGATGTGGCGGGAGATATTGGGGCCGGGGAGCTGTTTTTT.

CDR3 in DNA: TGCGCCAGCAGCCAAGTTCTAGCGGGCCACGAGCAGTACTTC. Its protein product is CASSQVLAGHEQYF. V usage is TRBV4-1 and J usage is TRBJ2-7, with 8 bases fitting TRBD2. The CDR3 extends over 14 amino acids. Germline loops: CDR1 MGHRA, CDR2 YSYEKL. The J segment lost 5 bases and the V segment lost 1 base, leaving 4 bases of the junction unmatched.

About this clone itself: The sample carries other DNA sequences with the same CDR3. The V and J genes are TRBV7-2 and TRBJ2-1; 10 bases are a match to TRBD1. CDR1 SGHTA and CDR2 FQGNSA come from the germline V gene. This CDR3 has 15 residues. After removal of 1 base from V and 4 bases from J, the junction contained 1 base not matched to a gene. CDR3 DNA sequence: TGTGCCAGCAGCTTAGGACAGGGGGCGTACAATGAGCAGTTCTTC. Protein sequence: CASSLGQGAYNEQFF. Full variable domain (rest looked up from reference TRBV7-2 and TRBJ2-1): GAGVSQSPSNKVTEKGKDVELRCDPISGHTALYWYRQSLGQGLEFLIYFQGNSAPDKSGLPSDRFSAERTGGSVSTLTIQRTQQEDSAVYLCASSLGQGAYNEQFFGPGTRLTVL.

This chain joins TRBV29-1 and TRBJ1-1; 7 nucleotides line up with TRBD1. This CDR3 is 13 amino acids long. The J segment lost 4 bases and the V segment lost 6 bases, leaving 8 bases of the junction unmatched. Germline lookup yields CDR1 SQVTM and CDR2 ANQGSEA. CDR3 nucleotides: TGCAGCGTCGAGGGACAGAAAGCCACTGAAGCTTTCTTT. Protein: CSVEGQKATEAFF.